Below, one T cell receptor (beta chain) is given with its context. As yet, its antigen is unknown. This sample was included in a study of T cell responses to AZD1222 COVID-19 vaccine. Study-level background: Analyses pooled second doses at about 4 or about 12 weeks.

Study results and limitations: Repertoire collection took place solely once the T cell response had peaked. Seropositivity was recorded at baseline in only 5 or 6 AZD1222 recipients.

Per the germline V gene, CDR1 is SGHNT and CDR2 is YENEEA. Trimming stripped 1 base from V and 2 bases from J, with 6 bases between. The CDR3 extends over 14 amino acids. This table comes from immunoSEQ multiplex PCR, and its TCRdb copy is limited to in-frame clones, with some not included. Of 120,000 or so clones listed, around nine tenths are singletons. This TCR derives from an adult in good health. Sequenced material: peripheral blood, taken on day 0 of AZD1222 vaccination. The rearrangement joins TRBV11-3 to TRBJ1-3; D remains unclear. The CDR3 here is CASSLGNTGNTIYF. The CDR3 nucleotides read TGTGCCAGCAGCTTAGGAAACACTGGAAACACCATATATTTT.